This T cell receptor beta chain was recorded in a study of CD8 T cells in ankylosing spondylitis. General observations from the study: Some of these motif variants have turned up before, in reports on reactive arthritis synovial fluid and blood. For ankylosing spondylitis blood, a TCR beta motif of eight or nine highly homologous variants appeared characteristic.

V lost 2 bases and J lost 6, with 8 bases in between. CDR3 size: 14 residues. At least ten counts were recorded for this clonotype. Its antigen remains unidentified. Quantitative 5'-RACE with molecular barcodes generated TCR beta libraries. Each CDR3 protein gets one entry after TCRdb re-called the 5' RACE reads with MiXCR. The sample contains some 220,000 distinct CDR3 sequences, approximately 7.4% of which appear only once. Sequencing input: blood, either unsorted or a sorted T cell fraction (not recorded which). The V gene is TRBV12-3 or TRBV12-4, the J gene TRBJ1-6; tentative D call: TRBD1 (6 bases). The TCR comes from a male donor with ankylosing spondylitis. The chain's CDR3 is CASSLWGANSPLHF. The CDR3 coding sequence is TGTGCCAGCAGTTTATGGGGGGCTAATTCACCCCTCCACTTT.